These 14 T cell receptor beta chains originate from one sample sequenced in a study of blood T cell repertoires in COVID-19. Method: immunoSEQ multiplex PCR; TCRdb's copy keeps in-frame clones and lacks some. Found here are just over 60,000 clones, roughly three quarters of them singletons; the top ten hold 20%. Input material: peripheral blood. The receptors derive from an elderly woman with active or convalescent COVID-19.

The chain combines TRBV30 with TRBJ2-2, with 13 bases matching TRBD2. V was pared by 0 bases and J by 2 bases, with 6 bases of the junction left unmatched. CDR1 is GTSNPN, CDR2 SVGIG, per germline (reference sequence). The length of the CDR3 is 18 residues. The CDR3 spells CAWSVKTSGGANTGELFF. The CDR3 bases are TGTGCCTGGAGTGTAAAAACTAGCGGGGGGGCCAACACCGGGGAGCTGTTTTTT.

J is TRBJ1-1 and V is TRBV7-2; 8 bases agree with TRBD1. Germline trimming cut 0 bases from V and 4 bases from J; bases unmatched to any gene: 7. This CDR3 region has 16 residues. Germline assignment: CDR1 SGHTA and CDR2 FQGNSA. The CDR3 DNA follows: TGTGCCAGCAGCTTAGCTTTTGGCAGGGGGCTCACTGAAGCTTTCTTT. Its translation: CASSLAFGRGLTEAFF.

The chain uses TRBV18 and TRBJ1-1; possible D gene TRBD1, 5 bases. Germline V gene lookup returns CDR1 KGHSH and CDR2 LQKENI. The CDR3 consists of 16 residues. Trimming removed 0 bases from V and 3 bases from J, with 14 bases in between. The CDR3 sequence is CASSPPMGGVDTEAFF. CDR3 DNA: TGTGCCAGCTCACCACCTATGGGGGGGGTAGACACTGAAGCTTTCTTT. Supplemented by reference TRBV18 and TRBJ1-1, the full variable domain reads NAGVMQNPRHLVRRRGQEARLRCSPMKGHSHVYWYRQLPEEGLKFMVYLQKENIIDESGMPKERFSAEFPKEGPSILRIQQVVRGDSAAYFCASSPPMGGVDTEAFFGQGTRLTVV.

The chain couples TRBV25-1 to TRBJ1-3; possible D gene TRBD1, 5 bases. Germline V gene data show CDR1 as MGHDK and CDR2 as SYGVNS. V lost 1 base, J lost 3 bases, and 16 bases lay in between. The CDR3 contains 17 residues. CDR3 sequence: CASSESPGRVNGNTIYF. For the CDR3, the DNA is TGTGCCAGCAGTGAATCCCCTGGCAGGGTTAATGGAAACACCATATATTTT.

CDR3 sequence: CASSPERSEAFF. CDR3 nucleotides: TGTGCCAGCTCACCTGAGCGGTCAGAAGCTTTCTTT. The rearrangement uses TRBV18 and TRBJ1-1; no firm D call. V dropped 3 bases and J dropped 8 bases, with 10 bases sitting between them. Germline-derived CDR1 and CDR2 are KGHSH and LQKENI. The CDR3 consists of 12 residues.

The chain couples TRBV27 to TRBJ2-3, with TRBD1 matching over 7 bases. Germline CDR1 and CDR2: MNHEY and SMNVEV (reference sequence). The CDR3 is 16 amino acids. The V gene end was trimmed by 3 bases and the J gene end by 1 base; junction bases not matched to a gene: 7. The CDR3 loop reads CASSLGKGAGTDTQYF. In DNA, the CDR3 is TGTGCCAGCAGTTTGGGAAAGGGGGCTGGCACAGATACGCAGTATTTT.

This clone was seen a few times. Written as DNA, the CDR3 is TGCGCCAGCAGCCAAGAGTGGGGAGCGGGGGGGCAGGCAGATACGCAGTATTTT. Protein product: CASSQEWGAGGQADTQYF. The chain couples TRBV4-1 to TRBJ2-3, with TRBD2 identical over 10 bases. CDR3 size: 18 residues. Germline V gene sequence: CDR1 MGHRA, CDR2 YSYEKL. V lost 0 bases and J lost 4; bases outside the gene matches: 10.

This clone appeared a few times. This rearrangement joins TRBV28 to TRBJ1-5, with D unresolved. Germline V gives CDR1 MDHEN, CDR2 SYDVKM. This CDR3 has 15 residues. Trimming took 6 bases from V and 2 from J, leaving 14 bases between them. CDR3 bases: TGTGCCAGCAGACTAGCCATCGGACGCAATCAGCCCCAGCATTTT. The encoded protein is CASRLAIGRNQPQHF.

V usage is TRBV9 and J usage is TRBJ1-6; D is possibly TRBD1 (6 bases). CDR1 is SGDLS, CDR2 YYNGEE, per germline. V lost 0 bases and J lost 8, with 9 bases in between. The CDR3 runs 14 residues. CDR3: CASSVGQEYSPLHF. For the CDR3, the DNA is TGTGCCAGCAGCGTAGGACAGGAGTATTCACCCCTCCACTTT.

The J gene is TRBJ2-7, the V gene TRBV7-2, with 8 bases that match TRBD2. V lost 5 bases and J lost 6; bases outside the gene matches: 12. The CDR3 totals 15 residues. Germline V lookup: CDR1 SGHTA, CDR2 FQGNSA. CDR3 protein: CASSTGSGGVGEQYF. The DNA for the CDR3 is TGTGCCAGCAGCACAGGGTCGGGGGGGGTCGGCGAGCAGTACTTC. The variable domain in full, with the rest retrieved from reference TRBV7-2 and TRBJ2-7, is GAGVSQSPSNKVTEKGKDVELRCDPISGHTALYWYRQSLGQGLEFLIYFQGNSAPDKSGLPSDRFSAERTGGSVSTLTIQRTQQEDSAVYLCASSTGSGGVGEQYFGPGTRLTVT.

The V and J genes are TRBV27 and TRBJ2-7, with no clear D. Trimming took 8 bases from V and 5 from J, leaving 16 bases between them. The CDR3 extends over 13 amino acids. CDR1 MNHEY and CDR2 SMNVEV come from the germline V gene (reference sequence). The CDR3 DNA sequence: TGTGCCAGCGCCGTTGCAATGGGCAACGAGCAGTACTTC. Protein: CASAVAMGNEQYF.

This clone has a single count. V is TRBV27 and J is TRBJ2-7, with unresolved D. The CDR3 length is 16 residues. The ends were cut back, 6 bases at V and 0 bases at J, with 18 bases in the middle. Germline assignment: CDR1 MNHEY and CDR2 SMNVEV (reference sequence). CDR3: CASRPLDGPLSYEQYF. The CDR3 DNA reads TGTGCCAGCAGGCCCCTAGATGGCCCACTCTCCTACGAGCAGTACTTC.

This clone appeared once. This chain uses TRBV5-1 with TRBJ2-5, with 8 bases lining up with TRBD2. V was clipped by 4 bases and J by 5 bases; unmatched bases: 10. The CDR3 covers 15 residues. CDR1 and CDR2 (germline): SGHRS, YFSETQ. The CDR3 bases are TGCGCCAGCAGCCCAGCCGGGGGGGGCAGGGAGACCCAGTACTTC. Translated: CASSPAGGGRETQYF. Variable domain in full (rest from reference TRBV5-1 and TRBJ2-5): KAGVTQTPRYLIKTRGQQVTLSCSPISGHRSVSWYQQTPGQGLQFLFEYFSETQRNKGNFPGRFSGRQFSNSRSEMNVSTLELGDSALYLCASSPAGGGRETQYFGPGTRLLVL.

This rearrangement joins TRBV6-5 to TRBJ1-1; 7 nucleotides line up with TRBD1. Trimming cost V 5 bases and J 4 bases; bases outside gene matches: 7. The CDR3 spans 14 residues. Germline CDR1 reads MNHEY; CDR2 reads SVGAGI. The CDR3 sequence is CASSITGEGTEAFF. CDR3 in DNA: TGTGCCAGCAGTATTACAGGGGAAGGCACTGAAGCTTTCTTT.